This is a list of T cell receptor beta chains from one sample in a study of T cells in localized non-small cell lung cancer. Repertoires were generated with immunoSEQ multiplex PCR, while TCRdb's copy carries only in-frame clones and drops some. The data show under 150,000 clones, roughly nine tenths seen once. Sequences were derived from peripheral blood, sampled before any cancer treatment. Receptor source: a female donor older than 55 with stage I lung adenocarcinoma. Each CDR3 is given with its conserved first and last residue. The D gene is left open where the match is weak. Not every row has a clone size; where given, it reads once, few, many or a size class.

J,V,size,D,DNA,CDR3
TRBJ1-2,TRBV6-5,.,.,TGTGCCAGCAGTTACTCGGGACAAAACTATGGCTACACCTTC,CASSYSGQNYGYTF
TRBJ1-3,TRBV6-6,.,.,TGTGCCACCATAGGGAGCTCTGGAAACACCATATATTTT,CATIGSSGNTIYF
TRBJ2-7,TRBV5-1,.,TRBD2,TGCGCCAGCAGCGCGGGGGACGGATCGGGCGAGCAGTACTTC,CASSAGDGSGEQYF
TRBJ2-7,TRBV6-5,.,.,TGTGCCAGCAGAAAATTAGTCTACTCGGGCTACGAGCAGTACTTC,CASRKLVYSGYEQYF
TRBJ1-1,TRBV5-8,.,TRBD1,TGTGCCAGCAGCTACTTCACCACGACAGGGTTGAACACTGAAGCTTTCTTT,CASSYFTTTGLNTEAFF
TRBJ1-1,TRBV5-1,few,.,TGCGCCAGCAGAACTTACACAGGGAACACTGAAGCTTTCTTT,CASRTYTGNTEAFF
TRBJ2-3,TRBV6-1,.,.,TGTGCCAGCATTCAAGGACTCTCCGATACGCAGTATTTT,CASIQGLSDTQYF
TRBJ2-1,TRBV7-9,.,.,TGTGCCAGCAGCTTAGCCCTTACGGGTGAGCAGTTCTTC,CASSLALTGEQFF
TRBJ2-2,TRBV2,.,.,TGTGCCAGCAGTGGAAGGGCGACGAACACCGGGGAGCTGTTTTTT,CASSGRATNTGELFF
TRBJ1-3,TRBV28,few,TRBD1,TGTGCCAGCAGTTCAAGAGAACCGGGACAGAAAAACACCATATATTTT,CASSSREPGQKNTIYF
TRBJ1-4,TRBV2,once,.,TGTGCCAGCAGGTACCAGGGGAATGAAAAACTGTTTTTT,CASRYQGNEKLFF
TRBJ2-2,TRBV29-1,.,TRBD2,TGCAGCGTCCGGACTAGCGGGAGGATCGGCACCGGGGAGCTGTTTTTT,CSVRTSGRIGTGELFF
TRBJ2-7,TRBV5-1,.,.,TGCGCCAGCAGCTTGGTAGTCTCCGCCTACGAGCAGTACTTC,CASSLVVSAYEQYF
TRBJ1-1,TRBV2,.,.,TGTGCCAGCAGGGCCCAGGCTTTGAACACTGAAGCTTTCTTT,CASRAQALNTEAFF
TRBJ2-7,TRBV19,.,.,TGTGCCAGTAGTATTGGTCCCGGGACCGAGCAGTACTTC,CASSIGPGTEQYF